This T cell receptor (beta chain) was found in a study of OX40 agonist ivuxolimab in advanced cancers. For the wider study: Ivuxolimab, which targeted the costimulatory receptor OX40 (CD134), was an agonistic, fully human IgG2 monoclonal antibody. Of the approximately 54 patients in dose escalation, about 20 had hepatocellular carcinoma, roughly 15 had melanoma, 9 had renal cell carcinoma and 9 had head and neck cancer. Intravenous ivuxolimab was administered to patients every 2 weeks at six dose levels: 0.01, 0.1, 0.3, 1.5, 3 and 10 mg/kg. The purpose of peripheral TCRbeta sequencing was to test whether ivuxolimab changed TCR sequence diversity and led to clonal T-cell expansion. Prior anti-PD-1, anti-PD-L1 or anti-CTLA-4 therapy was permitted, and 30% to 50% of dose-escalation patients had received checkpoint inhibitors. The paper reports the monotherapy dose-escalation portion (N of about 50 patients) of the phase I ivuxolimab trial. Three dose-escalation patients achieved partial responses, one with hepatocellular carcinoma and two with cutaneous melanoma. A male proportion of roughly 80% and a mean age of about 60 years, ranging from about 20 to 85, were recorded for the dose-escalation cohort. What the research found in general, with its limitations: Low levels of normalized T-cell clonal expansion were also seen in some patients who did not respond. The antigen specificity of the peripheral T cells that underwent clonal expansion was not determined. After ivuxolimab, CD8+ T cells had more expanded clones than CD4+ T cells on average. Partial responders in the 0.1-3.0 mg/kg groups had among the lowest normalized peripheral clonal expansion, especially among CD8+ T cells. At doses from 0.1 to 3.0 mg/kg, clonal expansion was seen in both CD4+ and CD8+ blood T cells between baseline and week 6.

Genomic DNA was isolated from the sorted cells so that the TCRbeta CDR3 region could be sequenced. The immunoSEQ Assay was used for sequencing of TCRbeta CDR3 regions. Drawn from immuneACCESS, this table holds only the in-frame rearrangements with V and J called that TCRdb kept. Clones are partly lost; checked studies trace under half to an unresolved V gene and leave the rest unexplained. This sample lists tens of thousands of clones; roughly 81% were detected once. Roughly a fifth of the sample is in the top ten clones. A word on this clone: What antigen it recognizes has not been identified. Base qualities are missing; no much larger clone stands one base away.

The germline V gene gives CDR1 as LGHNA and CDR2 as YNFKEQ. The V end gives up 3 bases and the J end 3 bases, leaving 5 bases in the junction not matched to a gene. From the cysteine up to the phenylalanine, the CDR3 has a length of 17 residues. Here the CDR3 DNA is all that survives: 51 bases in frame from base 1. The trial excluded patients who had a history of autoimmune disease or were on systemic immunosuppression. Peripheral blood for TCR sequencing was collected from all dose cohorts at baseline, on cycle 4 day 1, and on cycle 7 day 1. Samples were obtained from an open-label, multicenter, first-in-human phase I dose-escalation trial of ivuxolimab. Adults with locally advanced or metastatic head and neck squamous cell, hepatocellular, melanoma or renal cell carcinoma were enrolled in the trial. Before TCR sequencing, CD4+ T cells and CD8+ T cells were sorted from peripheral blood as separate populations.

This TCR derives from an adult with an advanced solid tumor such as melanoma, head and neck, liver or kidney cancer. The sample in question was CD4+ or CD8+ T cells sorted from blood, obtained in a trial of the OX40 agonist ivuxolimab. This chain is built from TRBV4-2 and TRBJ2-7, and 16 bases in between align with TRBD2. The DNA sequence is as follows: TGTGCCAGCAGCCAGGAGGGACTAGCGGGAGGGTTCTACGAGCAGTACTTC. Its amino acids are CASSQEGLAGGFYEQYF.